These 10 T cell receptor beta chains were all obtained from the same sample, sequenced in a study of OX40 agonist ivuxolimab in advanced cancers. Measured with immunoSEQ multiplex PCR; TCRdb has only the in-frame clones, and not every one. The sample holds just over 60,000 clones; 75% to 95% are singletons and the top ten take more than 9.5%. This sample comprised CD4+ or CD8+ T cells sorted from blood, obtained in a trial of the OX40 agonist ivuxolimab. Receptors were obtained from an adult with an advanced solid tumor such as melanoma, head and neck, liver or kidney cancer.

This chain joins TRBV10-2 and TRBJ2-7; no reliable D call. This CDR3 comprises 14 residues. V lost 8 bases to trimming and J lost 1 base, with 15 bases between them. The germline gives CDR1 WSHSY, CDR2 SAAADI. CDR3 bases: TGCGCCAGCGGTTTCCGGGTCGGGTCCTACGAGCAGTACTTC. It encodes CASGFRVGSYEQYF.

V and J are TRBV5-1 and TRBJ2-2; 9 bases fit TRBD1. The CDR3 spans 17 residues. V gave up 2 bases and J gave up 6 bases; unmatched junction bases: 11. Germline assignment: CDR1 SGHRS and CDR2 YFSETQ. In DNA form, the CDR3 reads TGCGCCAGCAGCTTAGGAACAGGGGGCCGCGGCGCCGGGGAGCTGTTTTTT. It translates to CASSLGTGGRGAGELFF.

The chain is built from TRBV14 and TRBJ2-1; 8 positions match TRBD2. The CDR3 loop spans 16 amino acids. J lost 0 bases, V lost 4 bases, and 5 bases had no gene match. The germline V gene encodes CDR1 SGHDN and CDR2 FVKESK. The CDR3 protein is CASSRVAGNSYNEQFF. In DNA, the CDR3 is TGTGCCAGCAGCCGAGTAGCGGGAAACTCCTACAATGAGCAGTTCTTC.

The chain is built from TRBV4-1 and TRBJ2-3, with 12 bases aligning to TRBD2. V was pared by 3 bases and J by 3 bases, with 10 bases of the junction left unmatched. The CDR3 has 18 amino acids. The germline gives CDR1 MGHRA, CDR2 YSYEKL. The CDR3 DNA sequence: TGCGCCAGCAGCCACGGTGGGCTAGCGGGAGGGCCTACAGATACGCAGTATTTT. Translated: CASSHGGLAGGPTDTQYF.

The chain joins TRBV6-1 to TRBJ2-3, with D perhaps TRBD2 (5 bases). The V gene's germline CDR1 is MNHNS and CDR2 SASEGT. This CDR3 contains 14 residues. Trimming stripped 3 bases from V and 1 base from J, with 8 bases between. The CDR3 DNA sequence: TGTGCCAGCAGTGAGTCGGAGGGCACAGATACGCAGTATTTT. Residues: CASSESEGTDTQYF.

The chain recombines TRBV7-3 with TRBJ2-5; maybe TRBD1 (5 bases). The CDR3 contains 17 residues. V lost 5 bases, J lost 5 bases, and 24 bases lay in between. The V gene's germline CDR1 is SGHTA and CDR2 FQGTGA. The CDR3 reads CASSPGQGLRSSETQYF. The CDR3 nucleotides read TGTGCCAGCAGCCCCGGACAAGGGCTTCGAAGCTCCGAGACCCAGTACTTC.

The chain has TRBV4-1 and TRBJ2-7; 9 bases fit TRBD2. Per the germline V gene, CDR1 is MGHRA and CDR2 is YSYEKL. The J segment lost 6 bases and the V segment lost 0 bases, leaving 6 bases of the junction unmatched. The CDR3 has 15 residues. The DNA of the CDR3 is TGCGCCAGCAGCCAAGAGGGACTAGCCAACGGCGAGCAGTACTTC. It translates to CASSQEGLANGEQYF.

The V gene is TRBV29-1, the J gene TRBJ2-7, with D tentatively TRBD2 (6 bases). Deletions cut 7 bases from V and 5 bases from J, with 15 bases between. The CDR3 runs 12 residues. The germline V gene has CDR1 SQVTM and CDR2 ANQGSEA. The chain's CDR3 is CSALGASDEQYF. The CDR3 DNA is TGCAGCGCCCTTGGGGCTAGCGACGAGCAGTACTTC.

V usage is TRBV29-1 and J usage is TRBJ1-2; 7 positions agree with TRBD1. The CDR3 contains 13 residues. Looked up from germline, CDR1 is SQVTM and CDR2 is ANQGSEA. Trimming took 3 bases from V and 6 from J; bases not matched to a gene: 7. CDR3 region: CSVEGQLQNGYTF. Here the CDR3 DNA reads TGCAGCGTTGAGGGACAGCTTCAGAATGGCTACACCTTC.

The chain joins TRBV6-5 to TRBJ1-2, with D possibly TRBD1 on 5 matching bases. The germline V and J ends were trimmed by 5 bases and 4 bases, with 14 bases remaining between them. Germline V gene data show CDR1 as MNHEY and CDR2 as SVGAGI. This CDR3 contains 14 residues. The CDR3 spells CASSLNTRVYGYTF. The CDR3 coding sequence is TGTGCCAGCAGTCTCAACACCAGGGTCTATGGCTACACCTTC.